This TCR beta chain was recorded in a study of T cells in Graves' hyperthyroidism and ophthalmopathy. Whole-study results and caveats: Blood also showed most of the thyroid clonotypes that were expanded above 0.001.

Germline CDR1 MNHEY, CDR2 SVGEGT. V dropped 6 bases and J dropped 13 bases, with 16 bases sitting between them. This CDR3 region has 12 residues. As regards this clonotype: Antigen specificity is unknown.

Amplified TCR beta CDR3 regions derived from RNA transcripts. During a first-round RT-PCR of the TCR CDR3, the HTBI primer set was used. Each CDR3 protein gets one entry after TCRdb re-called the multiplex PCR reads with MiXCR. The sample has more than 650,000 distinct CDR3 sequences, 11% to 15% seen once. Sequenced input: blood. The chain combines TRBV6-2 or TRBV6-3 with TRBJ2-4; TRBD1 is a possible D gene (6 bases). This clonotype was sampled from a woman aged 18-29 years with Graves' hyperthyroidism. As DNA, the CDR3 is TGTGCCAGCAGCTCGACCCGGGACAAACAGTACTTC. This sequence encodes CASSSTRDKQYF.